Presented here are 13 T cell receptor beta chains from one specimen sequenced in a study of T cells in localized non-small cell lung cancer. The method was immunoSEQ multiplex PCR; TCRdb's version includes in-frame clones alone and lacks a portion of them. Altogether 55,000 to 75,000 clones are present, 80% to 95% being singletons, with the ten largest covering just under 20%. This material consisted of peripheral blood, taken before any cancer treatment. The origin of the receptors is a man aged 40-75 years with stage I lung adenocarcinoma.

The rearrangement links TRBV28 to TRBJ2-7; possible D gene TRBD2, 5 bases. Germline CDR1 is MDHEN and CDR2 is SYDVKM. V was cut by 8 bases and J by 6 bases, with 17 bases left in between. The CDR3 covers 13 residues. The CDR3 coding sequence is TGTGCCAGCCGGGATCCCCTTTCTCGCGAGCAGTACTTC. Encoded protein: CASRDPLSREQYF.

The CDR3 DNA reads as TGTGCCAGCAGCAATCGTCCAGGTAACTCCTACAATGAGCAGTTCTTC. Amino acid sequence: CASSNRPGNSYNEQFF. This sequence joins TRBV11-2 and TRBJ2-1; no definite D call. This CDR3 comprises 16 residues. Trimming removed 5 bases from V and 0 bases from J, with 14 bases in between. Per the germline V gene, CDR1 is SGHAT and CDR2 is FQNNGV.

The J gene is TRBJ2-2, the V gene TRBV19; D perhaps matches TRBD2 (6 bases). The V and J ends lost 7 bases and 4 bases respectively, with 13 bases between them. The germline CDR1 and CDR2 sequences are LNHDA and SQIVND (reference sequence). The CDR3 contains 14 residues. This CDR3 reads CASTWGDSTGELFF. The CDR3, as DNA: TGTGCCAGTACCTGGGGGGATTCCACCGGGGAGCTGTTTTTT.

The V gene is TRBV6-5, the J gene TRBJ2-7; 7 nucleotides line up with TRBD1. Germline V gives CDR1 MNHEY, CDR2 SVGAGI. V lost 9 bases to trimming and J lost 0 bases; unmatched junction nucleotides: 8. This CDR3 has 14 residues. The CDR3 protein is CASGGRDSSYEQYF. CDR3 sequence (DNA): TGTGCCAGTGGGGGACGGGACAGCTCCTACGAGCAGTACTTC.

This chain's CDR3 is CASSEWDRGREQYF. The CDR3 DNA sequence: TGTGCCAGCAGTGAATGGGACAGGGGGCGAGAGCAGTACTTC. The chain uses TRBV6-1 and TRBJ2-7; 12 positions match TRBD1. Germline CDR1 and CDR2: MNHNS and SASEGT. Trimming cost V 2 bases and J 7 bases; bases outside gene matches: 3. The CDR3 contains 14 residues.

This chain uses TRBV30 with TRBJ2-2, with D possibly being TRBD2 (5 bases). The CDR3 covers 16 residues. V lost 3 bases and J 5 bases, leaving 19 bases between the germline ends. Germline lookup yields CDR1 GTSNPN and CDR2 SVGIG (reference sequence). The CDR3 DNA reads TGTGCCTGGAGCAAGTTGGACGAGGGCGCAACCGGGGAGCTGTTTTTT. Amino acids: CAWSKLDEGATGELFF. Based on the CDR3 plus reference TRBV30 and TRBJ2-2, the full variable domain is SQTIHQWPATLVQPVGSPLSLECTVEGTSNPNLYWYRQAAGRGLQLLFYSVGIGQISSEVPQNLSASRPQDRQFILSSKKLLLSDSGFYLCAWSKLDEGATGELFFGEGSRLTVL.

V is TRBV5-1 and J is TRBJ2-7; 8 bases agree with TRBD1. Looked up from germline, CDR1 is SGHRS and CDR2 is YFSETQ. The CDR3 consists of 15 residues. With 3 bases clipped from V and 0 bases from J, the junction kept 5 bases outside the gene matches. The CDR3 region is CASSSGTGVSYEQYF. CDR3 coding DNA: TGCGCCAGCAGCTCGGGGACAGGTGTCTCCTACGAGCAGTACTTC.

This clone has only a few counts. This chain links TRBV4-2 with TRBJ2-5; either TRBD1 or TRBD2 may fit D (5 bases each). This CDR3 is built from 13 residues. The V gene lost 0 bases and the J gene lost 7 bases, with 9 bases spanning the gap. The germline V gene has CDR1 LGHNA and CDR2 YNFKEQ. CDR3: CASSQETGGTQYF. DNA of the CDR3: TGTGCCAGCAGCCAAGAGACTGGGGGGACCCAGTACTTC.

CDR3 sequence: CASSHRDRNYEQYF. CDR3 bases: TGTGCCAGCAGTCACCGGGACAGGAACTACGAGCAGTACTTC. This chain connects TRBV28 to TRBJ2-7; 8 nucleotides match TRBD1. Losses at the gene ends were 5 bases for V and 3 bases for J; bases not matched to a gene: 6. CDR1 MDHEN and CDR2 SYDVKM come from the germline V gene. This CDR3 is 14 amino acids long.

About this clone: Its ends do not fully match the called genes, so a read error is possible. This chain connects TRBV7-9 to TRBJ2-7, with 11 bases aligning to TRBD1. The V gene's germline CDR1 is SEHNR and CDR2 FQNEAQ (reference sequence). The CDR3 is 16 residues long. The CDR3 is CASSLSSGQGATLWSF. The CDR3 DNA is TGTGCCAGCAGCTTATCTTCAGGACAGGGGGCGACTCTTTGGTCCTTC. Full variable domain (missing parts from reference TRBV7-9 and TRBJ2-7): DTGVSQNPRHKITKRGQNVTFRCDPISEHNRLYWYRQTLGQGPEFLTYFQNEAQLEKSRLLSDRFSAERPKGSFSTLEIQRTEQGDSAMYLCASSLSSGQGATLWSFGPGTRLTVT.

The rearrangement links TRBV7-6 to TRBJ2-1, with a tentative D call TRBD2 (6 bases). CDR1 is SGHVS and CDR2 is FNYEAQ in the germline V gene. The CDR3 runs to 16 residues. V lost 2 bases and J 8 bases, leaving 19 bases between the germline ends. The CDR3: CASSLSWGVMLDEQFF. The CDR3 DNA follows: TGTGCCAGCAGCTTATCCTGGGGGGTTATGCTGGATGAGCAGTTCTTC.

This chain links TRBV4-1 with TRBJ2-7; 13 nucleotides agree with TRBD2. V lost 4 bases, J lost 3 bases, and 9 bases stayed unmatched. This CDR3 contains 17 residues. CDR1 MGHRA and CDR2 YSYEKL come from the germline V gene. This chain's CDR3 is CASSPGLAGPRRYEQYF. CDR3 in DNA: TGCGCCAGCAGCCCGGGACTAGCGGGACCCCGACGCTACGAGCAGTACTTC.

This clone has just one count. V gene TRBV6-1 combines with J gene TRBJ2-1, with D perhaps being TRBD1 or TRBD2 (5 bases each). The CDR3 is 14 residues long. In germline, CDR1 is MNHNS, CDR2 SASEGT. The V end was cut by 7 bases, the J end by 7 bases, with 17 bases between. CDR3 sequence reads: CASNTRGYPNEQFF. The CDR3, as DNA: TGTGCCAGCAACACTAGGGGCTACCCTAATGAGCAGTTCTTC.